Below, 3 T cell receptor beta chains from the same sample are listed, as sequenced in a study of cytomegalovirus exposure and HLA in healthy donors. The PCR contained 60 Vbeta and 13 Jbeta primers. The repertoire was sequenced with immunoSEQ multiplex PCR; TCRdb's copy has only in-frame clones and lacks some. The table includes approximately 170,000 clones, about 70% detected once. The sequenced sample was PBMCs. Receptors were obtained from a woman between 18 and 30 years old in good health and CMV-seropositive.

The J gene is TRBJ2-3, the V gene TRBV5-1; 7 bases are a match to TRBD1. This CDR3 has 16 residues. V was clipped by 3 bases and J by 4 bases; unmatched bases: 11. Germline loops: CDR1 SGHRS, CDR2 YFSETQ. DNA for the CDR3: TGCGCCAGCAGCTCACTCCGGGACAGTTTGGCAGATACGCAGTATTTT. It codes for CASSSLRDSLADTQYF.

A few counts support this clone. The chain has TRBV27 and TRBJ2-7; 9 bases map to TRBD1. The CDR3 has 15 residues. V lost 5 bases, J lost 2 bases, and 7 bases stayed unmatched. Germline V gives CDR1 MNHEY, CDR2 SMNVEV (reference sequence). In DNA form, the CDR3 reads TGTGCCAGCAGTCATACAGGGGGCCCTACCTACGAGCAGTACTTC. Translation: CASSHTGGPTYEQYF.

This chain joins TRBV27 and TRBJ1-5, with D possibly being TRBD1 (6 bases). The CDR3 runs to 18 residues. Trimming removed 6 bases at V and 4 bases at J, with 25 bases between. Germline V gives CDR1 MNHEY, CDR2 SMNVEV (reference sequence). This chain's CDR3 is CASRIWDKGDDENQPQHF. The CDR3 nucleotides read TGTGCCAGCAGAATATGGGACAAGGGGGACGATGAAAATCAGCCCCAGCATTTT.